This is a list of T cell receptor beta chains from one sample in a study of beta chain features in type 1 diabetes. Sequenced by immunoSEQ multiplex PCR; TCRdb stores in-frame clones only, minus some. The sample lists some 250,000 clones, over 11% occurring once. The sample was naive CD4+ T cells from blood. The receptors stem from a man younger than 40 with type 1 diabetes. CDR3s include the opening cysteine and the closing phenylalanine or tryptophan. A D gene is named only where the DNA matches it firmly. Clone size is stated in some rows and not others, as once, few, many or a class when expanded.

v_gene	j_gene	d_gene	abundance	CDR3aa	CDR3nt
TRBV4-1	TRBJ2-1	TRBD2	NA	CASSQLAGAYNEQFF	TGCGCCAGCAGCCAACTAGCGGGAGCGTACAATGAGCAGTTCTTC
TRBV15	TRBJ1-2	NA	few	CATSSPTGANGYTF	TGTGCCACCAGCAGCCCTACAGGAGCTAATGGCTACACCTTC
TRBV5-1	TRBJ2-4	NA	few	CASSPFPGGNIQYF	TGCGCCAGCAGCCCGTTCCCTGGGGGGAACATTCAGTACTTC
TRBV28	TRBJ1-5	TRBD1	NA	CASIGGQGNQPQHF	TGTGCCAGCATCGGCGGACAGGGCAATCAGCCCCAGCATTTT
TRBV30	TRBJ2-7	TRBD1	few	CAWDRDRVNEQYF	TGTGCCTGGGATCGAGACAGGGTTAACGAGCAGTACTTC
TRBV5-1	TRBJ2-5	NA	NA	CASSLVAGPTVETQYF	TGCGCCAGCAGCTTGGTGGCAGGCCCCACGGTTGAGACCCAGTACTTC
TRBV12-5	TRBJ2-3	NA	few	CASGLVLQGSDTQYF	TGTGCTAGTGGTTTGGTACTGCAGGGGTCAGATACGCAGTATTTT
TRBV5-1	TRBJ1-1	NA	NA	CASSLELVNTEAFF	TGCGCCAGCAGCTTGGAACTTGTGAACACTGAAGCTTTCTTT
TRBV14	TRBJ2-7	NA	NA	CASSPPGPNYEQYF	TGTGCCAGCAGCCCGCCTGGCCCCAACTACGAGCAGTACTTC
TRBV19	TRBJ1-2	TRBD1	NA	CASTGDSRSHYGYTF	TGTGCCAGCACTGGGGACAGTCGGTCCCACTATGGCTACACCTTC
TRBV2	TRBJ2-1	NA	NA	CASSVGAKQFF	TGTGCCAGCAGCGTTGGGGCCAAGCAGTTCTTC
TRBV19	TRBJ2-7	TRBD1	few	CASSIRTGSYEQYF	TGTGCCAGTAGTATCCGGACAGGGTCATACGAGCAGTACTTC
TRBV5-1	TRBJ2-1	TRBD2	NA	CASSLGLAGDYEQFF	TGCGCCAGCAGCTTAGGACTAGCGGGAGACTATGAGCAGTTCTTC
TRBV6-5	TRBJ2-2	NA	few	CASSYQGLGTGELFF	TGTGCCAGCAGTTATCAGGGGCTAGGCACCGGGGAGCTGTTTTTT
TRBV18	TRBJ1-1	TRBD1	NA	CASSPALTGVDTEAFF	TGTGCCAGCTCACCCGCGCTAACAGGGGTCGACACTGAAGCTTTCTTT
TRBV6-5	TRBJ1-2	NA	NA	CASSYPPGGYTF	TGTGCCAGCAGTTACCCGCCCGGTGGCTACACCTTC
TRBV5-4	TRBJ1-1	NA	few	CASSLGMNTEAFF	TGTGCCAGCAGCTTGGGTATGAACACTGAAGCTTTCTTT
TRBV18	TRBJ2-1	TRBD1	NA	CASSHGQGEQFF	TGTGCCAGCTCCCACGGACAGGGCGAGCAGTTCTTC
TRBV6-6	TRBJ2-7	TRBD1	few	CASSQTGAEKYF	TGTGCCAGCAGCCAAACAGGGGCGGAGAAGTACTTC
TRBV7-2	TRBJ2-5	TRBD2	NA	CASSSRLAGGGLETQYF	TGTGCCAGCAGCTCCAGACTAGCGGGAGGTGGTTTAGAGACCCAGTACTTC
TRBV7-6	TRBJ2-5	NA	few	CASSTSGRQETQYF	TGTGCCAGCAGCACCAGCGGTCGCCAAGAGACCCAGTACTTC
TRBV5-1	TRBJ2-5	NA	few	CASSLLPSASETQYF	TGCGCCAGCAGCCTTCTACCTAGCGCTTCAGAGACCCAGTACTTC
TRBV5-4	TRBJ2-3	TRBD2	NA	CASRLAGSGSSDTQYF	TGTGCCAGCAGATTGGCAGGCAGCGGGAGCTCAGATACGCAGTATTTT
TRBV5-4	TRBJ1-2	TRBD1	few	CASSLGTGVGYTF	TGTGCCAGCAGCCTCGGGACAGGGGTAGGCTACACCTTC
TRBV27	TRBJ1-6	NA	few	CASSLWQVPNSPLHF	TGTGCCAGCAGTTTATGGCAGGTCCCTAATTCACCCCTCCACTTT
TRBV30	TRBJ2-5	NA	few	CAWSVQGPETQYF	TGTGCCTGGAGTGTACAGGGTCCAGAGACCCAGTACTTC
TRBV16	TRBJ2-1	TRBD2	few	CASSQSPSGGAGAEQFF	TGTGCCAGCAGCCAATCCCCTAGCGGGGGGGCCGGGGCTGAGCAGTTCTTC
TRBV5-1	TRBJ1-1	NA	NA	CASTLTYQGMNTEAFF	TGCGCCAGCACCTTGACATACCAGGGGATGAACACTGAAGCTTTCTTT
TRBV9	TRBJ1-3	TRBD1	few	CASSTTGAVSGNTIYF	TGTGCCAGCAGCACAACAGGGGCCGTCTCTGGAAACACCATATATTTT
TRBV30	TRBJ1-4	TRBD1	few	CAWGTGLDEKLFF	TGTGCCTGGGGGACAGGGTTGGATGAAAAACTGTTTTTT
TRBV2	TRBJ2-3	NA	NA	CASRQTRTDTQYF	TGTGCCAGCAGACAGACACGCACAGATACGCAGTATTTT
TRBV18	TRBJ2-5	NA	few	CASSPLTRVGETQYF	TGTGCCAGCTCACCGCTAACTAGGGTCGGCGAGACCCAGTACTTC
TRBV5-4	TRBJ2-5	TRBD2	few	CASSPGGGIYQETQYF	TGTGCCAGCAGCCCGGGCGGGGGGATATACCAAGAGACCCAGTACTTC
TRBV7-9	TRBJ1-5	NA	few	CASSLAGARQPQHF	TGTGCCAGCAGCTTAGCGGGGGCCAGACAGCCCCAGCATTTT
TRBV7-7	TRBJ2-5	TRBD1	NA	CASSSTGGETQYF	TGTGCTAGCAGCTCGACAGGGGGGGAGACCCAGTACTTC
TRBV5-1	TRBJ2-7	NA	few	CASSSRLYEQYF	TGCGCCAGCAGCTCCAGACTCTACGAGCAGTACTTC
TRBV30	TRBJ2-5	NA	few	CAWSVGGGAETQYF	TGTGCCTGGAGTGTTGGTGGAGGTGCGGAGACCCAGTACTTC
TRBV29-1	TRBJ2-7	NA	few	CSVAEGRGTYEQYF	TGCAGCGTTGCAGAGGGGCGCGGTACCTACGAGCAGTACTTC
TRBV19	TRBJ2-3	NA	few	CASSPRMTDTQYF	TGTGCCAGTAGCCCGAGGATGACAGATACGCAGTATTTT
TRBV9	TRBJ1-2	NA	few	CASSVDQNYGYTF	TGTGCCAGCAGCGTAGACCAGAACTATGGCTACACCTTC
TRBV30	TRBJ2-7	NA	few	CAWTGGGDEQYF	TGTGCCTGGACCGGGGGTGGGGACGAGCAGTACTTC
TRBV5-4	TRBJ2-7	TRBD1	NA	CASSNDRVDEQYF	TGTGCCAGCAGTAATGACAGGGTCGACGAGCAGTACTTC
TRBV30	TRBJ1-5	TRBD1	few	CAWDRGQSQPQHF	TGTGCCTGGGACAGGGGGCAGAGTCAGCCCCAGCATTTT
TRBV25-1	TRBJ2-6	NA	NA	CASSEFRGSGANVLTF	TGTGCCAGCAGTGAATTTCGGGGATCCGGGGCCAACGTCCTGACTTTC
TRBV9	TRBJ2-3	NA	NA	CASSVGTLRTDTQYF	TGTGCCAGCAGCGTAGGGACTCTCCGCACAGATACGCAGTATTTT
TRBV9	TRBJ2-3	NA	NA	CASSPRGGAGNTDTQYF	TGTGCCAGCAGCCCTCGAGGGGGGGCCGGCAACACAGATACGCAGTATTTT
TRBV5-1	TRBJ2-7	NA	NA	CASSRDTDSYEQYF	TGCGCCAGCAGCCGGGACACCGATTCCTACGAGCAGTACTTC
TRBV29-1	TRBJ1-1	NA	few	CSVEDNQGRNTEAFF	TGCAGCGTTGAAGATAATCAGGGAAGAAACACTGAAGCTTTCTTT
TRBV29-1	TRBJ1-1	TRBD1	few	CSVTGDVNTEAFF	TGCAGCGTGACAGGGGATGTGAACACTGAAGCTTTCTTT
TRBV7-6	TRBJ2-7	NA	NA	CASSLDPRVDGEQYF	TGTGCCAGCAGCTTAGACCCCAGGGTTGATGGCGAGCAGTACTTC
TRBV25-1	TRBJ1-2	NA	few	CASRKDSNGYTF	TGTGCCAGCAGAAAGGACAGTAACGGCTACACCTTC
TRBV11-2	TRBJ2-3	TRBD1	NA	CASSLLGQGAGDTQYF	TGTGCCAGCAGCTTATTAGGACAGGGGGCTGGAGATACGCAGTATTTT
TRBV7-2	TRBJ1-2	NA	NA	CASSLSGGGYTF	TGTGCCAGCAGCTTATCGGGGGGCGGCTACACCTTC